The clone carrying this T cell receptor beta chain was counted only a few times. This record belongs to a study of blood T cell repertoires in COVID-19. Turning to the study itself: Acute-phase and convalescent COVID-19 samples originated in the United States, Italy and Spain. PBMCs, B-cell-depleted T cells, or T cells were the source of the cDNA or gDNA that made up the material.

Per the original methods: Reference gene primer amplification yielded estimated nucleated cell counts. Assay used: immunoSEQ multiplex PCR; TCRdb lists only in-frame clones, some missing. That table supplies the V and J calls and clone size; D and trimming were determined from the DNA. The sample yields hundreds of thousands of clones, approximately 86% seen once. Donors were grouped by their self-reported clinical history. Germline V gene lookup returns CDR1 SQVTM and CDR2 ANQGSEA. This CDR3 is built from 15 residues. The V end lost 4 bases, the J end lost 0 bases, and 15 bases lay between the germline ends.

The rearrangement uses TRBV29-1 and TRBJ1-2; maybe TRBD1 (6 bases). Material for sequencing was PBMCs or T cells enriched from blood (not recorded which). The clonotype was recovered from a woman aged 40-49 years with acute COVID-19. The CDR3 DNA reads TGCAGCGTTGTAGCAGGGGCGTTAGCTAACTATGGCTACACCTTC. Its protein is CSVVAGALANYGYTF.